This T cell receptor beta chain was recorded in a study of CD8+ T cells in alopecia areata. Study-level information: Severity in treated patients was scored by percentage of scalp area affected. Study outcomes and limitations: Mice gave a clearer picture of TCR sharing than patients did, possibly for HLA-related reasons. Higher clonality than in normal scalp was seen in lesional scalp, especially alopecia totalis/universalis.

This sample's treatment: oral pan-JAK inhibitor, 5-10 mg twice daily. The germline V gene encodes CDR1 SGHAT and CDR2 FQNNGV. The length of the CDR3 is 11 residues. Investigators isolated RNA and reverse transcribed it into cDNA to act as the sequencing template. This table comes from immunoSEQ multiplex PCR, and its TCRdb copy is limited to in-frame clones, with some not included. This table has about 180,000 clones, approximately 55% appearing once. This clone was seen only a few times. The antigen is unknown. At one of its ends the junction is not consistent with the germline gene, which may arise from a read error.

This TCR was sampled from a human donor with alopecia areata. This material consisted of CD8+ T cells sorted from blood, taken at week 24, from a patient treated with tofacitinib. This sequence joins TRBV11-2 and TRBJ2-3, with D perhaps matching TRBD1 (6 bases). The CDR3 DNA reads TGTGCCAGCAGCCTCGGAGGAGGACAGCTTTTT. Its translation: CASSLGGGQLF.